The 20 T cell receptor beta chains below come from one sample, sequenced in a study of blood T cell repertoires in COVID-19. Sequencing was performed with immunoSEQ multiplex PCR; in TCRdb, only in-frame clones are kept and a portion is missing. The table has some 230,000 clones, 86% seen once. The sample consisted of peripheral blood. Every receptor here comes from a young man who had recovered from COVID-19.

The gene calls are TRBV11-2 and TRBJ2-3; 9 nucleotides align to TRBD2. The CDR3 is made up of 16 amino acids. CDR1 and CDR2 (germline): SGHAT, FQNNGV. With V trimmed by 4 bases and J by 6 bases, 11 bases remained unmatched. The CDR3 spells CASSSPSGVDWDTQYF. The CDR3 region has the DNA TGTGCCAGCAGCTCTCCTAGCGGGGTCGATTGGGATACGCAGTATTTT.

The chain has TRBV7-2 and TRBJ2-2, with 7 nucleotides matching TRBD2. J lost 4 bases, V lost 3 bases, and 2 bases had no gene match. This CDR3 contains 14 residues. Germline assignment: CDR1 SGHTA and CDR2 FQGNSA. The CDR3 spells CASSFPSGTGELFF. In DNA form, the CDR3 reads TGTGCCAGCAGCTTTCCTAGCGGCACCGGGGAGCTGTTTTTT. Full variable domain (missing parts from reference TRBV7-2 and TRBJ2-2): GAGVSQSPSNKVTEKGKDVELRCDPISGHTALYWYRQSLGQGLEFLIYFQGNSAPDKSGLPSDRFSAERTGGSVSTLTIQRTQQEDSAVYLCASSFPSGTGELFFGEGSRLTVL.

V usage is TRBV19 and J usage is TRBJ2-5, with a weak D call TRBD2 (6 bases). Trimming took 4 bases from V and 0 from J, leaving 12 bases between them. This CDR3 is built from 15 residues. Germline CDR1 is LNHDA and CDR2 is SQIVND (reference sequence). In DNA, the CDR3 is TGTGCCAGTAGTAGGGCGGGACCCCACCAAGAGACCCAGTACTTC. Protein sequence: CASSRAGPHQETQYF.

V gene TRBV7-9 combines with J gene TRBJ1-4; maybe TRBD1 (6 bases). CDR1 and CDR2 from the germline V gene are SEHNR and FQNEAQ (reference sequence). The CDR3 has 16 residues. The V end was cut by 3 bases, the J end by 5 bases, with 16 bases between. The CDR3 loop reads CASSFFSDRFNEKLFF. CDR3 nucleotides: TGTGCCAGCAGCTTTTTTTCGGACAGATTCAATGAAAAACTGTTTTTT.

The rearrangement joins TRBV29-1 to TRBJ2-5, with D possibly TRBD2 on 5 matching bases. V dropped 6 bases and J dropped 2 bases, with 7 bases sitting between them. This CDR3 is 11 amino acids long. Per germline, CDR1 SQVTM and CDR2 ANQGSEA. The CDR3 sequence is CSVGGQETQYF. The CDR3 nucleotides are TGCAGCGTAGGCGGGCAAGAGACCCAGTACTTC. Filled out from reference TRBV29-1 and TRBJ2-5, the complete variable domain reads SAVISQKPSRDICQRGTSLTIQCQVDSQVTMMFWYRQQPGQSLTLIATANQGSEATYESGFVIDKFPISRPNLTFSTLTVSNMSPEDSSIYLCSVGGQETQYFGPGTRLLVL.

This clone was detected only once. The CDR3 here is CASSASGGQPQHF. As DNA, the CDR3 is TGTGCCAGCAGTGCCTCGGGGGGGCAGCCCCAGCATTTT. V usage is TRBV25-1 and J usage is TRBJ1-5; D may be TRBD1 (5 bases). Germline-derived CDR1 and CDR2 are MGHDK and SYGVNS. This CDR3 contains 13 residues. The V and J ends lost 4 bases and 7 bases respectively, with 11 bases between them.

The genes are TRBV5-4 and TRBJ1-3, with a weak D call TRBD1 (5 bases). The CDR3 is 18 residues long. The germline gives CDR1 SGHNT, CDR2 YYREEE (reference sequence). Trimming cost V 4 bases and J 1 base, with 21 bases left between them. The CDR3 DNA reads as TGTGCCAGCAGCCTGGGACTCGCCGGTGGGAGATCTGGAAACACCATATATTTT. Its translation: CASSLGLAGGRSGNTIYF.

DNA for the CDR3: TGTGCCAGCAGCCCGTACAGACAGGGTGGCAATCAGCCCCAGCATTTT. It yields the protein CASSPYRQGGNQPQHF. The chain employs TRBV7-2 and TRBJ1-5, with 7 bases fitting TRBD1. This CDR3 has 16 amino acids. J lost 2 bases, V lost 5 bases, and 9 bases had no gene match. The germline V gene has CDR1 SGHTA and CDR2 FQGNSA.

CDR3 DNA: TGTGCCAGCAGCGCCGTTGAGACTTATGGCTACACCTTC. As protein: CASSAVETYGYTF. The chain carries TRBV9 and TRBJ1-2; D remains unclear. Germline values: CDR1 SGDLS, CDR2 YYNGEE. This CDR3 is built from 13 residues. V dropped 3 bases and J dropped 5 bases, with 11 bases sitting between them.

The chain recombines TRBV28 with TRBJ2-5, with D possibly TRBD1 on 6 matching bases. In germline, CDR1 is MDHEN, CDR2 SYDVKM. V dropped 6 bases and J dropped 5 bases, with 16 bases sitting between them. The CDR3 covers 14 residues. The CDR3: CASSVLTGLETQYF. The CDR3 DNA follows: TGTGCCAGCAGCGTACTTACAGGGTTGGAGACCCAGTACTTC. Full variable domain (remainder filled in from reference TRBV28 and TRBJ2-5): DVKVTQSSRYLVKRTGEKVFLECVQDMDHENMFWYRQDPGLGLRLIYFSYDVKMKEKGDIPEGYSVSREKKERFSLILESASTNQTSMYLCASSVLTGLETQYFGPGTRLLVL.

This clone was counted once. This chain links TRBV18 with TRBJ1-3; 9 nucleotides line up with TRBD1. With 3 bases clipped from V and 4 bases from J, the junction kept 4 bases outside the gene matches. Germline CDR1 reads KGHSH; CDR2 reads LQKENI. This CDR3 has 15 amino acids. The CDR3 here is CASSPVTGGGNTIYF. The CDR3 DNA reads as TGTGCCAGCTCACCGGTGACAGGGGGAGGAAACACCATATATTTT.

This chain links TRBV11-2 with TRBJ1-1; 7 nucleotides line up with TRBD1. The CDR3 has 13 amino acids. The V segment lost 5 bases and the J segment 5 bases; nucleotides outside the gene matches: 5. Germline V gene data show CDR1 as SGHAT and CDR2 as FQNNGV. CDR3 protein: CASSKDRTTEAFF. CDR3 bases: TGTGCCAGCAGCAAGGACAGGACGACTGAAGCTTTCTTT.

The chain has TRBV9 and TRBJ2-2; 10 bases agree with TRBD2. With 0 bases clipped from V and 1 base from J, the junction kept 6 bases outside the gene matches. The germline CDR1 and CDR2 sequences are SGDLS and YYNGEE. This CDR3 has 18 amino acids. In nucleotides, the CDR3 is TGTGCCAGCAGCGTAGGGGTTAGCGGGGGGATGAACACCGGGGAGCTGTTTTTT. Translating it yields CASSVGVSGGMNTGELFF. Combining the CDR3 with reference TRBV9 and TRBJ2-2 gives the whole variable domain DSGVTQTPKHLITATGQRVTLRCSPRSGDLSVYWYQQSLDQGLQFLIQYYNGEERAKGNILERFSAQQFPDLHSELNLSSLELGDSALYFCASSVGVSGGMNTGELFFGEGSRLTVL.

The V call is TRBV5-4, the J call TRBJ2-3; TRBD1 might be the D (5 bases). The ends were cut back, 1 base at V and 2 bases at J, with 8 bases in the middle. Germline CDR1 reads SGHNT; CDR2 reads YYREEE (reference sequence). This CDR3 has 14 amino acids. Written as DNA, the CDR3 is TGTGCCAGCAGCTTGAGACAGACCACAGATACGCAGTATTTT. Encoded protein: CASSLRQTTDTQYF. Looking up the rest from reference TRBV5-4 and TRBJ2-3 gives the full variable domain: ETGVTQSPTHLIKTRGQQVTLRCSSQSGHNTVSWYQQALGQGPQFIFQYYREEENGRGNFPPRFSGLQFPNYSSELNVNALELDDSALYLCASSLRQTTDTQYFGPGTRLTVL.

A few counts support this clone. The gene calls are TRBV3-1 (or the pseudogene TRBV3-2) and TRBJ1-6; a possible D gene is TRBD1 (6 bases). Germline V CDR1 and CDR2: LGHDT, YNNKEL (reference sequence). The V end lost 0 bases, the J end lost 7 bases, and 10 bases lay between the germline ends. This CDR3 region has 15 residues. CDR3: CASSQETGNNSPLHF. The CDR3 bases are TGTGCCAGCAGCCAAGAGACAGGTAACAATTCACCCCTCCACTTT.

This chain connects TRBV10-3 to TRBJ1-1; 7 positions agree with TRBD1. Germline trimming cut 7 bases from V and 7 bases from J; bases unmatched to any gene: 9. CDR1 ENHRY and CDR2 SYGVKD come from the germline V gene. The CDR3 sequence is 13 residues long. Written as DNA, the CDR3 is TGTGCCATCACTACGGACAGGACCCTTGAAGCTTTCTTT. It codes for CAITTDRTLEAFF.

The chain joins TRBV13 to TRBJ2-4, with TRBD1 identical over 7 bases. The V segment lost 3 bases and the J segment 7 bases; nucleotides outside the gene matches: 6. The CDR3 consists of 14 residues. Germline-derived CDR1 and CDR2 are PRHDT and FYEKMQ (reference sequence). CDR3 loop: CASSFFRDSNIQYF. As DNA, the CDR3 is TGTGCCAGCAGCTTCTTCAGGGACAGCAACATTCAGTACTTC.

This sequence joins TRBV6-2 or TRBV6-3 and TRBJ1-2; possible D gene TRBD1, 6 bases. The CDR3 has 12 amino acids. The germline V gene has CDR1 MNHEY and CDR2 SVGEGT. V was shortened by 0 bases and J by 7 bases, with 6 bases between the two germline ends. The CDR3 loop is CASSYSRGGYTF. DNA of the CDR3: TGTGCCAGCAGTTACTCCAGGGGTGGCTACACCTTC.

This chain connects TRBV4-3 to TRBJ1-3, with D tentatively TRBD1 (6 bases). The CDR3 sequence is 15 residues long. V gave up 1 base and J gave up 4 bases, with 11 bases separating them. Germline assignment: CDR1 LGHNA and CDR2 YSLEER. This chain's CDR3 is CASSQVGGAGNTIYF. The CDR3 DNA is TGCGCCAGCAGCCAAGTAGGGGGGGCAGGAAACACCATATATTTT.

This clone came up a few times. The rearrangement joins TRBV19 to TRBJ1-5; TRBD1 matches at 7 bases. This CDR3 region has 17 residues. Trimming at V came to 0 bases and at J to 3 bases, leaving 8 bases not matched to a gene. CDR1 is LNHDA and CDR2 is SQIVND in the germline V gene (reference sequence). The CDR3 region is CASSIERGRRDNQPQHF. The CDR3 DNA reads as TGTGCCAGTAGTATAGAGAGGGGGCGGAGAGACAATCAGCCCCAGCATTTT.